This T cell receptor beta chain was identified in a study of T cell responses to AZD1222 COVID-19 vaccine. Whole-study results and caveats: With two AZD1222 doses given, Spike-specific TCR breadth and depth both rose. The donor group comprised mostly white British people and more females; the analysis possibly underestimated clonal diversity. Just a handful of people given AZD1222 tested seropositive at baseline.

As regards this clone: Its antigen is unknown.

This CDR3 has 16 residues. With V trimmed by 3 bases and J by 1 base, 8 bases remained unmatched. Germline CDR1 SGHAT, CDR2 FQNNGV. The data were produced by immunoSEQ multiplex PCR, yet TCRdb's version contains in-frame clones alone and is incomplete. This sample has about 42,000 clones, with roughly 88% found just once. Sequenced material: peripheral blood, taken 28 days after the second AZD1222 dose. The clonotype originates from an adult who received the AZD1222 COVID-19 vaccine. V and J are TRBV11-2 and TRBJ2-7; 8 positions agree with TRBD1. The CDR3 loop is CASSFRTGISSYEQYF. The CDR3 nucleotides are TGTGCCAGCAGCTTCCGGACAGGGATATCTTCCTACGAGCAGTACTTC.